These 2 T cell receptor beta chains were sequenced from one sample in a study of tumor-infiltrating lymphocytes in primary liver carcinoma. Reverse transcription of roughly 480 ng total RNA with a constant-region primer produced TCR beta cDNA. Investigators got TCR beta libraries out of three nested multiplex PCR rounds, done with slightly modified ARM-PCR. A C-beta reverse primer was combined with TRBV1-TRBV30 forward primers in the first two PCR rounds, and each round had about 10 cycles. TCRdb passed the multiplex PCR reads through MiXCR, listing each CDR3 protein once. The repertoire holds some 180,000 distinct CDR3 sequences, with around four fifths as singletons. Co-extraction of RNA and DNA was performed on about 19-33 mg of unsorted bulk tissue. Sequenced: tumor tissue from primary liver carcinoma. The receptor source for this set is a man in his forties with primary liver carcinoma and hepatitis B virus infection.

Comments on this clonotype: An end of the junction differs from the germline gene, which may be a read error. The rearrangement links TRBV7-9 to TRBJ1-1; D call uncertain. The CDR3 totals 13 residues. Germline assignment: CDR1 SEHNR and CDR2 FQNEAQ (reference sequence). Written as DNA, the CDR3 is TGTGCCAGCAGCTTATCCGCGAACACAGAAGCTCTCTTT. Its translation: CASSLSANTEALF.

In the case of this clonotype: The conserved phenylalanine or tryptophan normally closing the CDR3 is absent here, so this likely arose from a read error. V gene TRBV29-1 combines with J gene TRBJ2-2; D is perhaps TRBD2 (5 bases). The CDR3 length is 11 residues. The germline V gene encodes CDR1 SQVTM and CDR2 ANQGSEA. DNA of the CDR3: TGCAGAGTCGGACTCACCGGGGAGCTGTTTTGT. Protein product: CRVGLTGELFC.